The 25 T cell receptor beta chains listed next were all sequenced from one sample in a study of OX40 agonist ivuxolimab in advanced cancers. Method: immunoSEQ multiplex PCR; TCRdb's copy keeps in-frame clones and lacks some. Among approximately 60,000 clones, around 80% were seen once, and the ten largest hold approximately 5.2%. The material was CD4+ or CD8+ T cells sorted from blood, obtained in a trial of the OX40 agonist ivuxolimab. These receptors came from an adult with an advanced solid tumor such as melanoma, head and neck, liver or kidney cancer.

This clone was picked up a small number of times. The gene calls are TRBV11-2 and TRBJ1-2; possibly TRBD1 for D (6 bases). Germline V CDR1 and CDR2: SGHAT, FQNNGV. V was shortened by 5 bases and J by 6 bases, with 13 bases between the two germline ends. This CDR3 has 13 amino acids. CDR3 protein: CASSMGSGDGYTF. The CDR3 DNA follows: TGTGCCAGCAGCATGGGGTCAGGGGATGGCTACACCTTC.

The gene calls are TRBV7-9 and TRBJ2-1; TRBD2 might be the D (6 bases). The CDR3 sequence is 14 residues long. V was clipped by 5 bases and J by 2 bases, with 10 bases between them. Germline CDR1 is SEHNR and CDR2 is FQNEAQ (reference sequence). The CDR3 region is CASSPLAPYNEQFF. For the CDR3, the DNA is TGTGCCAGCAGCCCTCTAGCGCCCTACAATGAGCAGTTCTTC.

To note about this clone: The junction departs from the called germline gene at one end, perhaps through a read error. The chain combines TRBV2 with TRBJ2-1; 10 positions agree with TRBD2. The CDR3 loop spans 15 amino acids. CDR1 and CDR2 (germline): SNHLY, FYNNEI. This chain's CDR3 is CASGESGLADNEQFF. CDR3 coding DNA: TGTGCCAGCGGTGAGTCCGGACTAGCGGACAATGAGCAGTTCTTC.

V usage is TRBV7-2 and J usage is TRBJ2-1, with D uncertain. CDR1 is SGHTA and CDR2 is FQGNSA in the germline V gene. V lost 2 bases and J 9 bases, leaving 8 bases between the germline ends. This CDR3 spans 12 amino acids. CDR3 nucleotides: TGTGCCAGCAGCTTAATGGGCGGTGAGCAGTTCTTC. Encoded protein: CASSLMGGEQFF.

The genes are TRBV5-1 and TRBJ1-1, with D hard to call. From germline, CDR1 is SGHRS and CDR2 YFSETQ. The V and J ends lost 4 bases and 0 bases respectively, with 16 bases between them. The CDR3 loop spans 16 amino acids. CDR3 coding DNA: TGCGCCAGCAGCCCCAGTGGACGGCCCATGAACACTGAAGCTTTCTTT. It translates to CASSPSGRPMNTEAFF.

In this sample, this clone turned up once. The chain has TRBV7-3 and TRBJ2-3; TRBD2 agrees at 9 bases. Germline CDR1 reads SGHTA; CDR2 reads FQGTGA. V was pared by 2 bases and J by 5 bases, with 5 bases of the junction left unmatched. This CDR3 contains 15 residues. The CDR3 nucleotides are TGTGCCAGCAGCTTACAGGGCGGGAGGGGAGATACGCAGTATTTT. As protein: CASSLQGGRGDTQYF.

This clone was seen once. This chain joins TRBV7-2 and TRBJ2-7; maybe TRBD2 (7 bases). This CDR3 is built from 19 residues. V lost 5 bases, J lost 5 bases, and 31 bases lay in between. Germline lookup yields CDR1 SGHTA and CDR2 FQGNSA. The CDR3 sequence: CASSPTGVIRGARENEQYF. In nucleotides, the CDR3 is TGTGCCAGCAGCCCAACGGGTGTGATACGGGGGGCCAGGGAGAACGAGCAGTACTTC.

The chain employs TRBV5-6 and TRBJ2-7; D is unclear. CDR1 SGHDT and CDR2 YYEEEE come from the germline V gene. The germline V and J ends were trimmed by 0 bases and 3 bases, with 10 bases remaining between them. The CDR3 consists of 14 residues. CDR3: CASSLEPNDYEQYF. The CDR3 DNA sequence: TGTGCCAGCAGCTTGGAACCTAATGACTACGAGCAGTACTTC.

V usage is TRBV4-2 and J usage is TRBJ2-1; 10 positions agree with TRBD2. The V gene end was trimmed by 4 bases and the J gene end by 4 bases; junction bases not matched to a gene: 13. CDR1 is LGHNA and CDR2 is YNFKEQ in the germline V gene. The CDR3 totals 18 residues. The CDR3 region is CASSPQEVRTSGYNEQFF. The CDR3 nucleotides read TGTGCCAGCAGCCCGCAAGAGGTCCGGACTAGCGGTTACAATGAGCAGTTCTTC.

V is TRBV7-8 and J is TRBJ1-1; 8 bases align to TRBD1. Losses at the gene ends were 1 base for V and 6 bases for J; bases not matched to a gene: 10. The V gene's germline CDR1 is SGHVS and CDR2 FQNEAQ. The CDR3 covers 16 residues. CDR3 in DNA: TGTGCCAGCAGCTTAGGCTGGACAGGGTCAATCGCTGAAGCTTTCTTT. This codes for CASSLGWTGSIAEAFF.

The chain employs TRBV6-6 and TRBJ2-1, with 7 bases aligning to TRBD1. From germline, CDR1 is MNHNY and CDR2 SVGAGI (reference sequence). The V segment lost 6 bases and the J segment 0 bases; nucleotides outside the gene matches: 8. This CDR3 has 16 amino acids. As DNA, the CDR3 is TGTGCCAGCAGCAGGGGGAAGGGGGTCTCCTACAATGAGCAGTTCTTC. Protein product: CASSRGKGVSYNEQFF.

CDR3 bases: TGTGCCAACGCCCCGGGACTAGCCTACAATGAGCAGTTCTTC. Its protein is CANAPGLAYNEQFF. The chain combines TRBV10-3 with TRBJ2-1; TRBD2 aligns across 8 bases. Germline V CDR1 and CDR2: ENHRY, SYGVKD. This CDR3 contains 14 residues. V was pared by 10 bases and J by 2 bases, with 7 bases of the junction left unmatched.

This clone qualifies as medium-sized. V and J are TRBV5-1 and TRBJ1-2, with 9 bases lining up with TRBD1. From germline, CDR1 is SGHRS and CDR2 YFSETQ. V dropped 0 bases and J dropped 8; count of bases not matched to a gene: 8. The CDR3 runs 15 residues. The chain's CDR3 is CASSLAGTGLSGYTF. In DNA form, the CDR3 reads TGCGCCAGCAGCTTGGCCGGGACAGGGCTGAGCGGCTACACCTTC. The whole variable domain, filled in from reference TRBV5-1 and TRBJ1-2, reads KAGVTQTPRYLIKTRGQQVTLSCSPISGHRSVSWYQQTPGQGLQFLFEYFSETQRNKGNFPGRFSGRQFSNSRSEMNVSTLELGDSALYLCASSLAGTGLSGYTFGSGTRLTVV.

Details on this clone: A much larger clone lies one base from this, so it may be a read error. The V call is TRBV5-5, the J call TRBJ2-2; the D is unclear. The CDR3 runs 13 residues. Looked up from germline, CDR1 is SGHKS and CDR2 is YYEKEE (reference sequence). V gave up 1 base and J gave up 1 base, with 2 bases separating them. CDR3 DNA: TGTGCCAGCAGCTTGTTGAACACCGGGGAGCTGTTTTTT. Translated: CASSLLNTGELFF.

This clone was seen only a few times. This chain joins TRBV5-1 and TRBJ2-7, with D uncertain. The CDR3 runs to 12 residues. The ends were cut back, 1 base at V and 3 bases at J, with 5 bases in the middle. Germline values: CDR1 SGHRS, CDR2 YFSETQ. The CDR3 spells CASSLTGYEQYF. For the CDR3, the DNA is TGCGCCAGCAGCTTGACCGGCTACGAGCAGTACTTC.

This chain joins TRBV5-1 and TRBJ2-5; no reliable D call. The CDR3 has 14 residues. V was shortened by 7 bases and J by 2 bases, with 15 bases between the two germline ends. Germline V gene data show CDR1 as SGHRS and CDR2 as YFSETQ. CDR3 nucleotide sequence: TGCGCCAGCTCGGTTGTCGCACTTCAAGAGACCCAGTACTTC. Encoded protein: CASSVVALQETQYF. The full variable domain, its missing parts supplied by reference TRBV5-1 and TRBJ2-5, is KAGVTQTPRYLIKTRGQQVTLSCSPISGHRSVSWYQQTPGQGLQFLFEYFSETQRNKGNFPGRFSGRQFSNSRSEMNVSTLELGDSALYLCASSVVALQETQYFGPGTRLLVL.

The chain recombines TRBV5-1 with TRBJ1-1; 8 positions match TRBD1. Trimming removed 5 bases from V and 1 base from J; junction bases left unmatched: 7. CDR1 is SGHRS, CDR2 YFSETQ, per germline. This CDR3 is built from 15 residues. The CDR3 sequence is CASRTGTGENTEAFF. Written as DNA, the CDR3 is TGCGCCAGCAGAACCGGGACAGGAGAGAACACTGAAGCTTTCTTT.

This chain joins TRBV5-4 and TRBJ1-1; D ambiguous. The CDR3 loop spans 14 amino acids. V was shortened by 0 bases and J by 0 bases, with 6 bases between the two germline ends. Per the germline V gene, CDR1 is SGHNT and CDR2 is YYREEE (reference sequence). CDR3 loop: CASSLDSLNTEAFF. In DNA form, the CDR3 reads TGTGCCAGCAGCTTGGACAGTCTGAACACTGAAGCTTTCTTT.

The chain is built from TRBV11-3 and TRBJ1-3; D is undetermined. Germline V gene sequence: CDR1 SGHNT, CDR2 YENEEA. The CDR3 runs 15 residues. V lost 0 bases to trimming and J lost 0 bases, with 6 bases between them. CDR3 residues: CASSLEAGSGNTIYF. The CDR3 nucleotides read TGTGCCAGCAGCTTAGAGGCAGGCTCTGGAAACACCATATATTTT.

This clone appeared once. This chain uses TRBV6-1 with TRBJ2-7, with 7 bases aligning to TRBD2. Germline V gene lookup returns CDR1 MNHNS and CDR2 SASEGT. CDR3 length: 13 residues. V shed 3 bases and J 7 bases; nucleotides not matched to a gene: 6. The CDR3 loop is CASSEAGDGEQYF. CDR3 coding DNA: TGTGCCAGCAGTGAGGCGGGAGACGGTGAGCAGTACTTC.

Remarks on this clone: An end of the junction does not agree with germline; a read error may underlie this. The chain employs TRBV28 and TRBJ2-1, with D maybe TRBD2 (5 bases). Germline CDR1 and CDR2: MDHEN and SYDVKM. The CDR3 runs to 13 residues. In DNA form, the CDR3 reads TGTGCCAGCAGTTTAGTCATTAGCTCGGCCGGGGTCTTC. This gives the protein CASSLVISSAGVF.

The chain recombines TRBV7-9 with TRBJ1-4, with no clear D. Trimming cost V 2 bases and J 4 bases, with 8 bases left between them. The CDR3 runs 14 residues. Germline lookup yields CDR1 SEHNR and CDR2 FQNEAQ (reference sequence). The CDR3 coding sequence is TGTGCCAGCAGCTTACCCCTCCTTAATGAAAAACTGTTTTTT. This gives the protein CASSLPLLNEKLFF.

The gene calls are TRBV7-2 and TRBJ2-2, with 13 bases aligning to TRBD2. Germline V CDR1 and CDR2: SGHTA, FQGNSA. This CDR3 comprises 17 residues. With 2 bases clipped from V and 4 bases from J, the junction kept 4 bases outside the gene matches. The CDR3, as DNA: TGTGCCAGCAGCTTACGACTAGCGGGAGGTGTCACCGGGGAGCTGTTTTTT. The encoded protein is CASSLRLAGGVTGELFF.

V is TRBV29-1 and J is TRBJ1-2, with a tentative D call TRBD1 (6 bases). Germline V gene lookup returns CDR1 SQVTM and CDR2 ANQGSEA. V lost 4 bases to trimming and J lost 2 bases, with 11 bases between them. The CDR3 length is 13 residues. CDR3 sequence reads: CSVVGQGNYGYTF. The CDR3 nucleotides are TGCAGCGTTGTAGGTCAGGGGAACTATGGCTACACCTTC.

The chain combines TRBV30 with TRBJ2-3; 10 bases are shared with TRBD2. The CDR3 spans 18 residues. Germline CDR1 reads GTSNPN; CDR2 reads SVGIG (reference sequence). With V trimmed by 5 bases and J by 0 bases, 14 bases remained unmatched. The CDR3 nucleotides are TGTGCCTGGCGGACTAGACTCGGACTAGCGGATAGCACAGATACGCAGTATTTT. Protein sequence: CAWRTRLGLADSTDTQYF. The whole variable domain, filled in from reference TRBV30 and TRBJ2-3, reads SQTIHQWPATLVQPVGSPLSLECTVEGTSNPNLYWYRQAAGRGLQLLFYSVGIGQISSEVPQNLSASRPQDRQFILSSKKLLLSDSGFYLCAWRTRLGLADSTDTQYFGPGTRLTVL.